This T cell receptor beta chain is drawn from a study of blood T cell repertoires in COVID-19 (dated by TCRdb to between 2020 and 2021). Regarding the research as a whole: Collaborator samples came from the United States, Italy and Spain and covered acute and convalescent phases of COVID-19. The dataset comprised deeply sampled blood TCRbeta repertoires from subjects exposed to, actively infected with, or recovered from COVID-19. The repertoires were released in a freely available public database intended as a resource for research on the immune response to SARS-CoV-2. Nearly every sample came with metadata listing a de-identified subject ID, COVID-19 status, age in years and sex. The material from the prospective study consisted of cDNA or gDNA derived from T cells, B-cell-depleted T cells, or PBMCs. HLA class I and class II types, where available, came from metadata supplied by the sample provider rather than from assay-based typing. The samples were drawn from the first 160 participants of the ongoing ImmuneRACE study and from over a thousand subjects provided by 6 global collaborators. What the authors observed across the whole study: How much clinical and demographic metadata was included differed by source and by participant, and the metadata was provided uncurated.

TCRbeta CDR3 regions were amplified from genomic DNA by means of the immunoSEQ Assay, a bias-controlled multiplex PCR. Processing in the source paper ran as follows. The number of nucleated cells in each sample was estimated by amplification of reference gene primers within the assay. To quantify the absolute abundance of each unique TCRbeta CDR3 rearrangement, sequence reads were collapsed and filtered. Productive Simpson clonality was computed per sample as the square root of Simpson's diversity index over productive rearrangements. This is the immuneACCESS table as TCRdb keeps it, with only in-frame sequences that have V and J called. A part of the clones is gone; compared with another copy, unresolved V genes explain less than half, and the rest is unexplained. D and trimming come from the DNA, and the V and J calls and clone size come from that table. This sample holds 200,000 to 300,000 clones; over 80% were observed only once. The ten largest clones take up around 6% of the sample.

A word on this clone: The target of this receptor is not known. Nothing much larger sits one base from this clone, and base qualities are not available.

Whole blood was collected in K2EDTA tubes by collaborating institutions according to the institutions' own protocols. Collaborator samples were shipped for TCRbeta analysis as frozen whole blood, isolated PBMCs, or DNA extracted from either sample type. CDR1 and CDR2 (MDHEN, SYDVKM) derive from the germline V gene. Inclusive of the bounding cysteine and phenylalanine, the CDR3 is 16 residues long. The CDR3 DNA has 48 bases and is translated from base 1. V is clipped by 5 bases and J by 4 bases, and the sequence between their germline boundaries is 20 bases long. Specimen: peripheral blood. This chain joins TRBV28 to TRBJ2-5; TRBD1 is perhaps the D gene, given 6 matching bases. The receptor was isolated from a human donor in a cohort sampled during active COVID-19. The DNA sequence is TGTGCCAGCAGTCTGCGCAGGGGCCCCGGTCTAGAGACCCAGTACTTC. Translated, this is CASSLRRGPGLETQYF.